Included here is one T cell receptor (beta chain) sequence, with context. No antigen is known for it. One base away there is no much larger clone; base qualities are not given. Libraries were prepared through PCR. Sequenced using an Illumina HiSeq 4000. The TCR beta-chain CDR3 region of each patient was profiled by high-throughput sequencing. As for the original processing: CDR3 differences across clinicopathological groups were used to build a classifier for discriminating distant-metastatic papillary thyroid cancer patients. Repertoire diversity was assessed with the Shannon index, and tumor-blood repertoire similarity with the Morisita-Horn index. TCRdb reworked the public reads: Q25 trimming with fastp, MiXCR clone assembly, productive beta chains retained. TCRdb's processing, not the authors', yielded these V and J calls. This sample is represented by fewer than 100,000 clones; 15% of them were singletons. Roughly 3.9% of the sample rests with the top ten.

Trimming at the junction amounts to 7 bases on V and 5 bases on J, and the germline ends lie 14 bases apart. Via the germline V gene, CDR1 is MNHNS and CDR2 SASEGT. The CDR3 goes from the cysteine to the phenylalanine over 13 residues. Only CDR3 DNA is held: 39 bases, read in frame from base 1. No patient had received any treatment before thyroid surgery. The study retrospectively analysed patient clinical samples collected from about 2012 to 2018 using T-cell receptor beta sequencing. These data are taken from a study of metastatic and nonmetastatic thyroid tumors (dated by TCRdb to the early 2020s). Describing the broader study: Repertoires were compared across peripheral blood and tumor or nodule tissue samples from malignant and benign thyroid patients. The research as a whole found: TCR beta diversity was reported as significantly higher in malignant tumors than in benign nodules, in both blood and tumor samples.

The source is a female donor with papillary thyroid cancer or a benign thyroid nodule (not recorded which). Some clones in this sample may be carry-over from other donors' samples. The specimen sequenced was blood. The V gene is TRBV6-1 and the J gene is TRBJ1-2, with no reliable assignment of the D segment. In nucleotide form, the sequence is TGTGCCAGCATACCGGTACAGACATATGGCTACACCTTC. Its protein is CASIPVQTYGYTF.